These T cell receptor beta chains were read from a single sample in a study of blood T cell repertoires in COVID-19. Clones were sequenced by immunoSEQ multiplex PCR, and TCRdb holds only the in-frame ones, with some missing. The sample gives around 130,000 clones, 82% of which show up once; around 4% is in the top ten. The specimen was peripheral blood. Receptor source: an elderly woman with acute or convalescent COVID-19. Both conserved end residues are part of each CDR3. The D gene is left open where the match is weak. Clone size, where shown, is once, few, many, or a class for clones that have expanded.

- TRBJ1-5 - TRBV5-5 TGTGCCAGCAGCTCACGCCGGGATAGCAATCAGCCCCAGCATTTT CASSSRRDSNQPQHF
TRBD2 TRBJ2-7 - TRBV5-1 TGCGCCAGCAGCTCCCCCCCCGGGAGGACGTCCTACGAGCAGTACTTC CASSSPPGRTSYEQYF
TRBD2 TRBJ2-7 - TRBV11-2 TGTGCCAGCAGCCGACTAGCGGGAGGGCCCCCCTACGAGCAGTACTTC CASSRLAGGPPYEQYF
- TRBJ1-4 - TRBV2 TGTGCCAGCAGTGATAGTACGCCCCTGCTCTTCTTGAGCGGTGAAAAACTGTTTTTT CASSDSTPLLFLSGEKLFF
- TRBJ1-4 few TRBV5-6 TGTGCCAGCAGCCAGGGGATGGTAACTAATGAAAAACTGTTTTTT CASSQGMVTNEKLFF
- TRBJ1-5 - TRBV27 TGTGCCAGCAGTAAATTTGGGTACGGGAATCAGCCCCAGCATTTT CASSKFGYGNQPQHF
- TRBJ2-1 few TRBV24-1 TGTGCCACCAGTGATTTGCCTCGGGGAGCTCCCCCAGATGAGCAGTTCTTC CATSDLPRGAPPDEQFF
- TRBJ1-2 - TRBV7-8 TGTGCCAGCAGCTTAGGAGTTTGGGGGGATGATGGCTACACCTTC CASSLGVWGDDGYTF
- TRBJ1-2 - TRBV7-9 TGTGCCAGCAGCTTCTACAGGCAGACCTCTAACTATGGCTACACCTTC CASSFYRQTSNYGYTF
TRBD1 TRBJ2-5 - TRBV19 TGTGCCAGTAGTATCTCCCCCCGGACAGGGGAGGACCAGTACTTC CASSISPRTGEDQYF
- TRBJ1-1 - TRBV28 TGTGCCAGCAATGTCAGGGAACGACGCACTGAAGCTTTCTTT CASNVRERRTEAFF
- TRBJ1-1 - TRBV6-5 TGTGCCAGCACTCAGGGTTCAGGAGCTTTCTTT CASTQGSGAFF
TRBD1 TRBJ2-7 - TRBV30 TGTGCCTGGAGTGTGGACCGGGACAGGAGCCCCTACGAGCAGTACTTC CAWSVDRDRSPYEQYF
- TRBJ1-4 - TRBV7-2 TGTGCCAGCAGCTTAGACGGGGGAAGGCAAATCGGTGATGAAAAACTGTTTTTT CASSLDGGRQIGDEKLFF
TRBD1 TRBJ2-7 - TRBV5-1 TGCGCCAGTAAACAGGGGTGGGGCTCCTACGAGCAGTACTTC CASKQGWGSYEQYF
- TRBJ2-7 - TRBV4-1 TGCGCCAGCAGCCAAGAGGCAAAGGGGGACTACGAGCAGTACTTC CASSQEAKGDYEQYF
TRBD1 TRBJ2-1 - TRBV7-9 TGTGCCAGCAGCAACCGTCGAGGGGACAGTACCTACAATGAGCAGTTCTTC CASSNRRGDSTYNEQFF
- TRBJ2-5 - TRBV11-3 TGTGCCAGCAGCCGAGTCCGGGACTTCCAAGAGACCCAGTACTTC CASSRVRDFQETQYF
TRBD1 TRBJ2-2 - TRBV7-3 TGTGCCAGCAGCTTAACTAGACAGGGGGCGCATACCGGGGAGCTGTTTTTT CASSLTRQGAHTGELFF
- TRBJ2-3 - TRBV6-5 TGTGCCAGCACAGTAGCTCCCACACCAGATACGCAGTATTTT CASTVAPTPDTQYF
- TRBJ1-1 - TRBV3-1/TRBV3-2 TGTGCCAGCAGCCGCGCAGGGGACACTGAAGCTTTCTTT CASSRAGDTEAFF
- TRBJ2-7 - TRBV27 TGTGCCAGCAGTTCCCAGGGGTACCCCTACGAGCAGTACTTC CASSSQGYPYEQYF
TRBD2 TRBJ2-1 - TRBV28 TGTGCCAGCAGTCCCTCAGGGCTAGCGGGGGATCTCTACAATGAGCAGTTCTTC CASSPSGLAGDLYNEQFF
TRBD1 TRBJ2-2 few TRBV11-2 TGTGCCAGCAGCCCAATTCGAGGGACAGGTCACACCGGGGAGCTGTTTTTT CASSPIRGTGHTGELFF
- TRBJ1-1 - TRBV11-1 TGTGCCACGGGGAAGTTGAACACTGAAGCTTTCTTT CATGKLNTEAFF
- TRBJ1-2 - TRBV12-3/TRBV12-4 TGTGCCAGCAGGCAGGGCAACGGTCGAGGCTACACCTTC CASRQGNGRGYTF
TRBD1 TRBJ1-2 once TRBV4-1 TGCGCCAGCAGCCCATGGCCAGGGGGCGGGGGAAGCTATGGCTACACCTTC CASSPWPGGGGSYGYTF
- TRBJ2-7 - TRBV5-1 TGCGCCAGCAGCTTGGGGGGCGACGAGCAGTACTTC CASSLGGDEQYF
TRBD1 TRBJ2-7 - TRBV5-1 TGCGCCAGCAGCTTGTCTCCCAGGGGGCCGTACGAGCAGTACTTC CASSLSPRGPYEQYF
- TRBJ2-1 - TRBV9 TGTGCCAGCAGCGCCCTTCGCTCCTACAATGAGCAGTTCTTC CASSALRSYNEQFF
- TRBJ1-1 - TRBV28 TGTGCCAGCAGTTGGGCCACTGAAGCTTTCTTT CASSWATEAFF
- TRBJ2-5 few TRBV5-1 TGCGCCAGCAGAGAGCAGGGGACCCAGTACTTC CASREQGTQYF
- TRBJ2-7 few TRBV27 TGTGCCAGCAGTCATCGCAGGGCCCACGAGCAGTACTTC CASSHRRAHEQYF
TRBD1 TRBJ1-2 - TRBV9 TGTGCCAGCAGCCCAGGGGGCGGCTATGGCTACACCTTC CASSPGGGYGYTF
- TRBJ1-1 few TRBV19 TGTGCCAGTAGCAGGACAAAGAACACTGAAGCTTTCTTT CASSRTKNTEAFF
TRBD1 TRBJ1-3 - TRBV7-9 TGTGCCAGCAGGGTAATGCGACAGGGGTCGTATGGAAACACCATATATTTT CASRVMRQGSYGNTIYF
- TRBJ1-5 - TRBV28 TGTGCCAGCACCACTACCCAGCGGGACGGCCCCTTTCAGCCCCAGCATTTT CASTTTQRDGPFQPQHF
- TRBJ1-2 - TRBV11-2 TGTGCCAGCAGCTTCAGAAGTATCTATGGCTACACCTTC CASSFRSIYGYTF
- TRBJ1-2 - TRBV11-2 TGTGCCAGCAGCCTCCTAGGAAGGGGCTACACCTTC CASSLLGRGYTF
TRBD1 TRBJ1-2 few TRBV28 TGTGCCAGCAGAGAAGCCGGGACAGAGTATGGCTACACCTTC CASREAGTEYGYTF
TRBD1 TRBJ1-4 - TRBV27 TGTGCCAGCAGTCAGCAGACAGGGGAGAATGAAAAACTGTTTTTT CASSQQTGENEKLFF